This record covers a single T cell receptor beta chain. Its antigen is still unknown. The data belong to a study of T cell responses to AZD1222 COVID-19 vaccine. Study-level points and caveats: At baseline, seropositivity was found in only six AZD1222 recipients. None of the repertoires were sampled until the peak T cell response had passed. It should be noted that donors were predominantly white British and more often female, and clonal diversity was possibly underestimated. Researchers report vaccine-associated CD4 TCRs spanning spike, with dominance at 160-218 and 743-854.

The assay was immunoSEQ multiplex PCR, and TCRdb's table has in-frame clones only and misses some. The sample holds 100,000 to 130,000 clones, about 90% seen once. The CDR3 length is 14 residues. J lost 9 bases, V lost 1 base, and 4 bases had no gene match. Germline V gene data show CDR1 as SEHNR and CDR2 as FQNEAQ (reference sequence). The TCR comes from an adult in good health. Material: peripheral blood, obtained on day 0 of AZD1222 vaccination. This rearrangement joins TRBV7-9 to TRBJ2-1, with TRBD2 matching 9 bases. CDR3 protein: CASSLGSSGIEQFF. The DNA of the CDR3 is TGTGCCAGCAGCTTAGGGTCTAGCGGGATTGAGCAGTTCTTC. The full variable domain, in which reference TRBV7-9 and TRBJ2-1 provide the parts outside the CDR3, is DTGVSQNPRHKITKRGQNVTFRCDPISEHNRLYWYRQTLGQGPEFLTYFQNEAQLEKSRLLSDRFSAERPKGSFSTLEIQRTEQGDSAMYLCASSLGSSGIEQFFGPGTRLTVL.